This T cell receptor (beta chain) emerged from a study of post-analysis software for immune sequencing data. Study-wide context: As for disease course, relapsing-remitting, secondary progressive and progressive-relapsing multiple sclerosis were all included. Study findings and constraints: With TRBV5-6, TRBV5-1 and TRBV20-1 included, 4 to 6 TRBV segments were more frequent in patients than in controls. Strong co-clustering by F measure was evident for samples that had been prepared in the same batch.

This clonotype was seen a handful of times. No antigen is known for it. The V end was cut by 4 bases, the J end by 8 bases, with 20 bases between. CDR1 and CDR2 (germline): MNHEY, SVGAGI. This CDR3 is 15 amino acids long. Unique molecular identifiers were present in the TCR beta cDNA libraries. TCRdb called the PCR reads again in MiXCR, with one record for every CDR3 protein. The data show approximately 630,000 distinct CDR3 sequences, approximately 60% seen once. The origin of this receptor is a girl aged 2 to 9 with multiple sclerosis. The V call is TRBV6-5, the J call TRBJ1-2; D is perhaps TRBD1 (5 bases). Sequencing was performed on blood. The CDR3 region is CASSSPLGGIGGYTF. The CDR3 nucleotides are TGTGCCAGCAGTTCCCCTTTGGGGGGGATTGGCGGCTACACCTTC.